A selection of T cell receptor beta chains follows, all from one sample in a study of shared clonotypes between healthy human individuals. The repertoire was sequenced with immunoSEQ multiplex PCR; TCRdb's copy has only in-frame clones and lacks some. The sample consists of 2 million to 2.5 million clones, approximately 95% of them appearing once. Source material: naive CD4+ T cells from PBMCs. The receptor source for this set is a man in his late teens or twenties in good health. Some clones in this sample may be carry-over from other donors' samples. CDR3s include the opening cysteine and the closing phenylalanine or tryptophan. The D gene is left open where the match is weak. The size field is filled for only some rows; it gives once, few, many or a size class.

v_call: TRBV7-2
d_call: TRBD1
j_call: TRBJ2-5
clone_size: -
cdr3_aa: CASSHLPGQGSETQYF
cdr3_nt: TGTGCCAGCAGCCATTTACCGGGACAGGGGTCAGAGACCCAGTACTTC

v_call: TRBV5-1
d_call: -
j_call: TRBJ1-4
clone_size: -
cdr3_aa: CASSPGAGAQGEKLFF
cdr3_nt: TGCGCCAGCAGCCCAGGCGCGGGGGCTCAGGGGGAAAAACTGTTTTTT

v_call: TRBV5-1
d_call: TRBD1
j_call: TRBJ1-4
clone_size: -
cdr3_aa: CASSLRDSDATNEKLFF
cdr3_nt: TGCGCCAGCAGCTTACGGGACAGCGACGCAACTAATGAAAAACTGTTTTTT

v_call: TRBV6-5
d_call: -
j_call: TRBJ2-7
clone_size: few
cdr3_aa: CASSYSQAFSYEQYF
cdr3_nt: TGTGCCAGCAGTTACTCACAGGCATTCTCCTACGAGCAGTACTTC

v_call: TRBV14
d_call: -
j_call: TRBJ2-6
clone_size: -
cdr3_aa: CATRDSGANVLTF
cdr3_nt: TGTGCCACCCGGGACTCTGGGGCCAACGTCCTGACTTTC

v_call: TRBV11-2
d_call: TRBD2
j_call: TRBJ2-1
clone_size: -
cdr3_aa: CASSQRGLAGAHYNEQFF
cdr3_nt: TGTGCCAGCAGCCAGAGGGGGCTAGCGGGGGCTCACTACAATGAGCAGTTCTTC

v_call: TRBV7-3
d_call: TRBD1
j_call: TRBJ1-4
clone_size: -
cdr3_aa: CASSPTGTGGEKLFF
cdr3_nt: TGTGCCAGCAGCCCGACCGGGACAGGGGGCGAAAAACTGTTTTTT

v_call: TRBV4-1
d_call: -
j_call: TRBJ1-3
clone_size: -
cdr3_aa: CASSQVGGDSGNTIYF
cdr3_nt: TGCGCCAGCAGCCAAGTCGGGGGGGACTCTGGAAACACCATATATTTT

v_call: TRBV28
d_call: TRBD1
j_call: TRBJ1-1
clone_size: -
cdr3_aa: CASSLWNRGNTEAFF
cdr3_nt: TGTGCCAGCAGTTTATGGAACAGGGGGAACACTGAAGCTTTCTTT

v_call: TRBV28
d_call: TRBD1
j_call: TRBJ1-2
clone_size: -
cdr3_aa: CASSQDRVWGKDYGYTF
cdr3_nt: TGTGCCAGCAGTCAAGACAGGGTATGGGGCAAGGACTATGGCTACACCTTC

v_call: TRBV2
d_call: -
j_call: TRBJ2-1
clone_size: -
cdr3_aa: CASSGAAEQFF
cdr3_nt: TGTGCCAGCAGTGGAGCGGCTGAGCAGTTCTTC

v_call: TRBV7-2
d_call: TRBD1
j_call: TRBJ2-5
clone_size: -
cdr3_aa: CASSLLGQGAETQYF
cdr3_nt: TGTGCCAGCAGCCTACTGGGACAGGGGGCGGAGACCCAGTACTTC

v_call: TRBV5-1
d_call: -
j_call: TRBJ1-4
clone_size: -
cdr3_aa: CASSLVPQGLGEKLFF
cdr3_nt: TGCGCCAGCAGCTTGGTACCTCAGGGACTGGGTGAAAAACTGTTTTTT

v_call: TRBV7-2
d_call: -
j_call: TRBJ2-3
clone_size: -
cdr3_aa: CASRSVGTRSVSDTQYF
cdr3_nt: TGTGCCAGCAGGAGCGTGGGAACTAGGTCCGTGTCGGATACGCAGTATTTT

v_call: TRBV27
d_call: TRBD2
j_call: TRBJ2-7
clone_size: -
cdr3_aa: CASRVLAGGGSYEQYF
cdr3_nt: TGTGCCAGCAGAGTTCTAGCGGGGGGTGGGTCCTACGAGCAGTACTTC

v_call: TRBV7-2
d_call: -
j_call: TRBJ2-7
clone_size: -
cdr3_aa: CASSLRFLGYEQYF
cdr3_nt: TGTGCCAGCAGCTTGAGGTTCTTAGGGTACGAGCAGTACTTC

v_call: TRBV9
d_call: TRBD1
j_call: TRBJ1-2
clone_size: -
cdr3_aa: CASSGQTGRLFVYTF
cdr3_nt: TGTGCCAGCAGCGGCCAGACAGGGAGGTTGTTCGTCTACACCTTC

v_call: TRBV9
d_call: TRBD1
j_call: TRBJ2-2
clone_size: -
cdr3_aa: CASSGQGHGELFF
cdr3_nt: TGTGCCAGCAGCGGACAGGGGCACGGGGAGCTGTTTTTT

v_call: TRBV4-1
d_call: -
j_call: TRBJ1-2
clone_size: -
cdr3_aa: CASSQDITAIYGYTF
cdr3_nt: TGCGCCAGCAGCCAAGATATTACAGCAATCTATGGCTACACCTTC

v_call: TRBV7-8
d_call: -
j_call: TRBJ2-3
clone_size: -
cdr3_aa: CASSRTEDTQYF
cdr3_nt: TGTGCCAGCAGCCGGACAGAAGATACGCAGTATTTT

v_call: TRBV7-8
d_call: TRBD1
j_call: TRBJ1-1
clone_size: -
cdr3_aa: CASTSEKMTGRPEAFF
cdr3_nt: TGTGCCAGCACGTCCGAAAAGATGACAGGGCGGCCTGAAGCTTTCTTT

v_call: TRBV6-6
d_call: -
j_call: TRBJ1-2
clone_size: -
cdr3_aa: CASSTTESYGYTF
cdr3_nt: TGTGCCAGCAGTACGACAGAGTCCTATGGCTACACCTTC

v_call: TRBV7-9
d_call: TRBD2
j_call: TRBJ2-7
clone_size: -
cdr3_aa: CASSLDPGLAGTYEQYF
cdr3_nt: TGTGCCAGCAGCTTAGACCCCGGACTAGCGGGGACCTACGAGCAGTACTTC

v_call: TRBV19
d_call: -
j_call: TRBJ1-5
clone_size: -
cdr3_aa: CASSIPGRTNQPQHF
cdr3_nt: TGTGCCAGTAGTATCCCTGGGAGGACCAATCAGCCCCAGCATTTT

v_call: TRBV28
d_call: -
j_call: TRBJ1-2
clone_size: -
cdr3_aa: CASSFNPGAVNYGYTF
cdr3_nt: TGTGCCAGCAGTTTTAATCCGGGGGCCGTTAACTATGGCTACACCTTC

v_call: TRBV28
d_call: -
j_call: TRBJ1-6
clone_size: -
cdr3_aa: CASSFLTGTYSPLHF
cdr3_nt: TGTGCCAGCAGTTTCCTAACCGGGACCTATTCACCCCTCCACTTT

v_call: TRBV5-4
d_call: -
j_call: TRBJ2-7
clone_size: -
cdr3_aa: CASSNNRGGNEQYF
cdr3_nt: TGTGCCAGCAGTAACAACAGGGGGGGTAACGAGCAGTACTTC

v_call: TRBV5-1
d_call: -
j_call: TRBJ2-7
clone_size: -
cdr3_aa: CASSLLLGPTVSEQYF
cdr3_nt: TGCGCCAGCAGCCTCCTCTTGGGACCGACAGTCTCCGAGCAGTACTTC

v_call: TRBV18
d_call: TRBD1
j_call: TRBJ2-6
clone_size: -
cdr3_aa: CASSPGQGSGANVLTF
cdr3_nt: TGTGCCAGCTCACCAGGACAGGGGTCTGGGGCCAACGTCCTGACTTTC

v_call: TRBV5-1
d_call: TRBD1
j_call: TRBJ2-1
clone_size: once
cdr3_aa: CASGQGSYNEQFF
cdr3_nt: TGCGCCAGCGGACAGGGGTCCTACAATGAGCAGTTCTTC

v_call: TRBV5-1
d_call: -
j_call: TRBJ1-4
clone_size: -
cdr3_aa: CASSPTGSPNEKLFF
cdr3_nt: TGCGCCAGCAGCCCCACAGGGAGCCCTAATGAAAAACTGTTTTTT

v_call: TRBV2
d_call: -
j_call: TRBJ2-1
clone_size: -
cdr3_aa: CASSEVVSYNEQFF
cdr3_nt: TGTGCCAGCAGTGAAGTGGTCTCCTACAATGAGCAGTTCTTC

v_call: TRBV5-1
d_call: TRBD1
j_call: TRBJ2-7
clone_size: -
cdr3_aa: CASSGDRGQSYEQYF
cdr3_nt: TGCGCCAGCAGCGGGGACAGGGGGCAGTCCTACGAGCAGTACTTC

v_call: TRBV6-6
d_call: TRBD1
j_call: TRBJ2-2
clone_size: -
cdr3_aa: CASSLQGADTGELFF
cdr3_nt: TGTGCCAGCAGCTTACAGGGGGCGGACACCGGGGAGCTGTTTTTT

v_call: TRBV18
d_call: TRBD1
j_call: TRBJ2-3
clone_size: once
cdr3_aa: CASLKGQGTTDTQYF
cdr3_nt: TGTGCCAGCCTGAAGGGACAGGGAACCACGGATACGCAGTATTTT

v_call: TRBV28
d_call: -
j_call: TRBJ1-5
clone_size: -
cdr3_aa: CASSPTYREGNQPQHF
cdr3_nt: TGTGCCAGCAGCCCTACCTACAGGGAGGGTAATCAGCCCCAGCATTTT

v_call: TRBV5-4
d_call: -
j_call: TRBJ2-3
clone_size: -
cdr3_aa: CASSDPRVSGGIPDTQYF
cdr3_nt: TGTGCCAGCAGCGATCCCCGGGTCTCAGGTGGGATTCCAGATACGCAGTATTTT

v_call: TRBV5-1
d_call: TRBD1
j_call: TRBJ2-7
clone_size: -
cdr3_aa: CASSLRGPGQATSLYF
cdr3_nt: TGCGCCAGCAGCTTGAGGGGACCGGGACAGGCAACTAGTCTGTACTTC

v_call: TRBV5-4
d_call: -
j_call: TRBJ1-1
clone_size: once
cdr3_aa: CASRFGRDTEAFF
cdr3_nt: TGTGCCAGCAGGTTTGGAAGGGACACTGAAGCTTTCTTT

v_call: TRBV5-1
d_call: -
j_call: TRBJ2-5
clone_size: -
cdr3_aa: CASTTSGTEETQYF
cdr3_nt: TGCGCCAGCACCACCTCAGGGACGGAAGAGACCCAGTACTTC

v_call: TRBV7-2
d_call: -
j_call: TRBJ1-2
clone_size: -
cdr3_aa: CASSLVAGGTNYGYTF
cdr3_nt: TGTGCCAGCAGCTTAGTCGCCGGGGGCACTAACTATGGCTACACCTTC

v_call: TRBV6-5
d_call: TRBD2
j_call: TRBJ2-7
clone_size: once
cdr3_aa: CASSLGLAGGSVYF
cdr3_nt: TGTGCCAGCAGCCTAGGACTAGCGGGAGGGTCAGTTTACTTC

v_call: TRBV7-6
d_call: -
j_call: TRBJ2-7
clone_size: -
cdr3_aa: CASSSRGYSYEQYF
cdr3_nt: TGTGCCAGCAGCTCCCGGGGTTACTCCTACGAGCAGTACTTC

v_call: TRBV27
d_call: TRBD2
j_call: TRBJ2-7
clone_size: -
cdr3_aa: CASSLAGGRLRASEQYF
cdr3_nt: TGTGCCAGCAGTTTAGCGGGAGGGCGACTGCGGGCTTCCGAGCAGTACTTC

v_call: TRBV7-2
d_call: TRBD2
j_call: TRBJ2-1
clone_size: -
cdr3_aa: CASSLGGRADEQFF
cdr3_nt: TGTGCCAGCAGCTTAGGCGGGAGGGCCGATGAGCAGTTCTTC

v_call: TRBV28
d_call: TRBD1
j_call: TRBJ1-2
clone_size: -
cdr3_aa: CASSFSGQVAGYTF
cdr3_nt: TGTGCCAGCAGTTTTTCGGGACAGGTTGCCGGCTACACCTTC

v_call: TRBV7-8
d_call: TRBD1
j_call: TRBJ1-2
clone_size: -
cdr3_aa: CASSLGTGPFFPGYTF
cdr3_nt: TGTGCCAGCAGCCTAGGGACAGGGCCTTTCTTCCCAGGCTACACCTTC

v_call: TRBV28
d_call: -
j_call: TRBJ2-6
clone_size: -
cdr3_aa: CASRYRSGANVLTF
cdr3_nt: TGTGCCAGCAGGTATAGATCTGGGGCCAACGTCCTGACTTTC

v_call: TRBV7-2
d_call: TRBD1
j_call: TRBJ2-6
clone_size: -
cdr3_aa: CASSRYNRGSKPNVLTF
cdr3_nt: TGTGCCAGCAGCCGATATAACAGGGGGTCTAAGCCCAACGTCCTGACTTTC

v_call: TRBV29-1
d_call: -
j_call: TRBJ2-2
clone_size: -
cdr3_aa: CSGAFTRNRPGELFF
cdr3_nt: TGCAGCGGAGCGTTTACTAGAAATCGCCCCGGGGAGCTGTTTTTT

v_call: TRBV9
d_call: TRBD2
j_call: TRBJ2-4
clone_size: once
cdr3_aa: CASSVNSGRYPGKNIQYF
cdr3_nt: TGTGCCAGCAGCGTAAATAGCGGGAGGTACCCAGGCAAAAACATTCAGTACTTC

v_call: TRBV6-6
d_call: -
j_call: TRBJ1-5
clone_size: once
cdr3_aa: CASTRGGIQPQHF
cdr3_nt: TGTGCCAGCACCCGGGGAGGGATTCAGCCCCAGCATTTT

v_call: TRBV29-1
d_call: TRBD2
j_call: TRBJ2-4
clone_size: -
cdr3_aa: CSVLSPGGIAKNIQYF
cdr3_nt: TGCAGCGTTCTATCCCCGGGGGGGATAGCCAAAAACATTCAGTACTTC

v_call: TRBV9
d_call: -
j_call: TRBJ2-2
clone_size: -
cdr3_aa: CASSVRGDGNTGELFF
cdr3_nt: TGTGCCAGCAGCGTAAGGGGAGACGGGAACACCGGGGAGCTGTTTTTT

v_call: TRBV7-9
d_call: TRBD1
j_call: TRBJ1-4
clone_size: -
cdr3_aa: CASIPPGQGYNEKLFF
cdr3_nt: TGTGCCAGCATCCCCCCGGGACAGGGGTATAATGAAAAACTGTTTTTT

v_call: TRBV5-1
d_call: -
j_call: TRBJ2-7
clone_size: -
cdr3_aa: CASSLEMDYYEQYF
cdr3_nt: TGCGCCAGCAGCTTGGAGATGGACTATTACGAGCAGTACTTC

v_call: TRBV7-2
d_call: -
j_call: TRBJ2-3
clone_size: -
cdr3_aa: CASSLYQTGSTDTQYF
cdr3_nt: TGTGCCAGCAGCTTATATCAGACCGGAAGCACAGATACGCAGTATTTT

v_call: TRBV4-2
d_call: TRBD2
j_call: TRBJ2-7
clone_size: -
cdr3_aa: CASSQGTSGRWGHYEQYF
cdr3_nt: TGTGCCAGCAGCCAGGGGACTAGCGGGAGGTGGGGTCACTACGAGCAGTACTTC

v_call: TRBV5-1
d_call: TRBD2
j_call: TRBJ2-1
clone_size: -
cdr3_aa: CASSSGTTTYNEQFF
cdr3_nt: TGCGCCAGCAGCAGCGGGACTACGACCTACAATGAGCAGTTCTTC